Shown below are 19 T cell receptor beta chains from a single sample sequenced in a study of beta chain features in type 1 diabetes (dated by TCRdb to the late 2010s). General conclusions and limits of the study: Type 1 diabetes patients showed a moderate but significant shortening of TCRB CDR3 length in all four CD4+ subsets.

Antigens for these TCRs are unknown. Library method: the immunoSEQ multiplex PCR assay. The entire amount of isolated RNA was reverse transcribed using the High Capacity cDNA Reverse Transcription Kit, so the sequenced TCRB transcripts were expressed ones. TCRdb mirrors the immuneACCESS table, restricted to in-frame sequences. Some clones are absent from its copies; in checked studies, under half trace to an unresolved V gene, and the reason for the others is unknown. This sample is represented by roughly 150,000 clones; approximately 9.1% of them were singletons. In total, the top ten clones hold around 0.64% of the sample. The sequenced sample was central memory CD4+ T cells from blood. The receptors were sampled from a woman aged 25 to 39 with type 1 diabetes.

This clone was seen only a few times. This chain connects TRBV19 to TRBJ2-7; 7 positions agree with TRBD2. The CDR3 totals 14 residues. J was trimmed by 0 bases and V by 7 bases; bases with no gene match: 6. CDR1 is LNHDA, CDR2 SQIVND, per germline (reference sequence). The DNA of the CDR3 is TGTGCCAGTAACCCTAGCGGACGCTCCTACGAGCAGTACTTC. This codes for CASNPSGRSYEQYF.

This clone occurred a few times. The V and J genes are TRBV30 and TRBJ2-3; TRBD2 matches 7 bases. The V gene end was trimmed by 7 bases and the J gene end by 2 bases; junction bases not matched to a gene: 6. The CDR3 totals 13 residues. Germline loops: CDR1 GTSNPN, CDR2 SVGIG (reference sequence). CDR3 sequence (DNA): TGTGCCTTTCCGGGACTAACCACAGATACGCAGTATTTT. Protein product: CAFPGLTTDTQYF.

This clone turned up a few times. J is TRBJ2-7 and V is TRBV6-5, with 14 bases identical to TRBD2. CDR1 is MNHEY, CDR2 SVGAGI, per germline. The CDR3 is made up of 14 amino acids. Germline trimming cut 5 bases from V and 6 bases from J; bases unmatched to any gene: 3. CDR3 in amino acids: CASSTGLAGVEQYF. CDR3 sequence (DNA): TGTGCCAGCAGTACGGGACTAGCGGGAGTCGAGCAGTACTTC.

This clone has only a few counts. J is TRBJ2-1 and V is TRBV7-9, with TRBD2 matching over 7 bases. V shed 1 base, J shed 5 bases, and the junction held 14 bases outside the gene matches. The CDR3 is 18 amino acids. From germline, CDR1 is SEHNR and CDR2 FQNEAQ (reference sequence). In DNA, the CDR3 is TGTGCCAGCAGCTTAGTAGGAGGCGGGAGATATCCTAACAATGAGCAGTTCTTC. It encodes CASSLVGGGRYPNNEQFF.

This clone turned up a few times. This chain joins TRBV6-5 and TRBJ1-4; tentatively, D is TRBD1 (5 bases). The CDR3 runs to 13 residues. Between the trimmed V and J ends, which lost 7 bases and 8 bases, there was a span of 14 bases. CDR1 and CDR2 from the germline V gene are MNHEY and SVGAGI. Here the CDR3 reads CASKGTGGEKLFF. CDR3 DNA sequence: TGTGCCAGCAAAGGAACCGGGGGAGAAAAACTGTTTTTT.

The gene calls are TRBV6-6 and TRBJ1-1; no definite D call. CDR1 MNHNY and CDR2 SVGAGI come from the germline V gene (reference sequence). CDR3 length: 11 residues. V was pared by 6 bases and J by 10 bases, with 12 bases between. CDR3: CASRRTEGAFF. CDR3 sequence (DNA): TGTGCCAGCAGACGGACCGAGGGAGCTTTCTTT.

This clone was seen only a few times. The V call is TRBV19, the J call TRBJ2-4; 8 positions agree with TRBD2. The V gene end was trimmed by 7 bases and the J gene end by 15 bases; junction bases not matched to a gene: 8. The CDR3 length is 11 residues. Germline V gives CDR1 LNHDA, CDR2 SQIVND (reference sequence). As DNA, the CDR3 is TGTGCCAGTACCTTAGCGGGAAGAGCGTACTTC. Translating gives CASTLAGRAYF.

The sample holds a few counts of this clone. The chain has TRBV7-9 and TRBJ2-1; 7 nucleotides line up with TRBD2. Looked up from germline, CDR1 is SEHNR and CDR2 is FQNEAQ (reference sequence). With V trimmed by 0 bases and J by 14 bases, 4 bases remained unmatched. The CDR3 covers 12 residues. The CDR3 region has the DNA TGTGCCAGCAGCTTAGCGGGGACTAAGAAGTTCTTC. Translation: CASSLAGTKKFF.

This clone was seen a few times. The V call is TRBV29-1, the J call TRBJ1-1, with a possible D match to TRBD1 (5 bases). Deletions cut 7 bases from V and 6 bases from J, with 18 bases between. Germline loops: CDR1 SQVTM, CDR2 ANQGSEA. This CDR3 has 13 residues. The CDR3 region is CSAWIGGYPEAFF. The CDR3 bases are TGCAGCGCCTGGATCGGGGGATATCCTGAAGCTTTCTTT.

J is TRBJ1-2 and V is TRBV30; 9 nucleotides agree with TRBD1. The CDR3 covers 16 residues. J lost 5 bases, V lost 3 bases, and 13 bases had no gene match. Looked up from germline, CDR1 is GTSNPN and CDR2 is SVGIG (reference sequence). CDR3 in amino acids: CAWRRDRVFPAYGYTF. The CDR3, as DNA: TGTGCCTGGAGAAGGGACAGGGTCTTCCCGGCGTATGGCTACACCTTC.

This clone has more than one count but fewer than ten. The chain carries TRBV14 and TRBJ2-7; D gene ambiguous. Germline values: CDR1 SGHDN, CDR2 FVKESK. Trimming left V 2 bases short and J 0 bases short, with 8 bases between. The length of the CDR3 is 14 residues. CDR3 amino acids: CASSQMADSYEQYF. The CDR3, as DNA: TGTGCCAGCAGCCAAATGGCAGACTCCTACGAGCAGTACTTC.

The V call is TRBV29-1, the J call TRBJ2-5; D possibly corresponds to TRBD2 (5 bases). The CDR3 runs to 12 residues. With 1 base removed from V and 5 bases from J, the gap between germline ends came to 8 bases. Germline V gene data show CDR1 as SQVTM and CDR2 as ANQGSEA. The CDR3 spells CSVEGGFETQYF. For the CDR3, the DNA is TGCAGCGTTGAAGGAGGGTTTGAGACCCAGTACTTC.

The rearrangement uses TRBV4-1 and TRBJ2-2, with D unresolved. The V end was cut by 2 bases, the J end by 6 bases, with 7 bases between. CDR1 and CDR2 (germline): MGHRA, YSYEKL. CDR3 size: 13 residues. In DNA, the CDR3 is TGCGCCAGCAGCCAAACTAAGCCCGGGGAGCTGTTTTTT. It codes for CASSQTKPGELFF.

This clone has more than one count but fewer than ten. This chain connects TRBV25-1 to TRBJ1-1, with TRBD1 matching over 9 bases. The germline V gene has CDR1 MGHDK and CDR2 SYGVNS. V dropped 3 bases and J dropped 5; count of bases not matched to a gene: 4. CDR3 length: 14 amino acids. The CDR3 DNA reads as TGTGCCAGCAGTGAGACAGGGGGGTCGACTGAAGCTTTCTTT. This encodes CASSETGGSTEAFF.

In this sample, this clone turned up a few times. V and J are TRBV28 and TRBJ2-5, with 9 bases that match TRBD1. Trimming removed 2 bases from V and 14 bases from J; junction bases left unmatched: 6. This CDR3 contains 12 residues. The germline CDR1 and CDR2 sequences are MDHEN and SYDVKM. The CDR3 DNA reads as TGTGCCAGCAGTTTAGGGGGACAGGGAGGATACTTC. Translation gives CASSLGGQGGYF.

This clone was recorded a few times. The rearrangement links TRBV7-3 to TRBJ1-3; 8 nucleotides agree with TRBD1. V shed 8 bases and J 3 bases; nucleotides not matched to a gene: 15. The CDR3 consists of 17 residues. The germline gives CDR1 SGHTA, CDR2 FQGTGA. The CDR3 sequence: CASGWDRHHLNGNTIYF. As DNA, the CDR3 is TGTGCCAGCGGCTGGGACAGGCACCACTTGAATGGAAACACCATATATTTT.

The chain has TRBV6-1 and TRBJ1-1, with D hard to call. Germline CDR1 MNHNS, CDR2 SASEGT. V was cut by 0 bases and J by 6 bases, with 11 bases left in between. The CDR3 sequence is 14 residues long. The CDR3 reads CASSEAGFDAEAFF. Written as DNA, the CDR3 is TGTGCCAGCAGTGAAGCGGGCTTCGACGCTGAAGCTTTCTTT.

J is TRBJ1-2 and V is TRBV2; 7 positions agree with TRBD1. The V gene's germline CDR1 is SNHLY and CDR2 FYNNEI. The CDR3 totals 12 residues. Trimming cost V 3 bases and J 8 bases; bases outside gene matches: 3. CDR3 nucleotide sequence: TGTGCCAGCAGTGATCAGGGACAGGGCTACACCTTC. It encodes CASSDQGQGYTF.

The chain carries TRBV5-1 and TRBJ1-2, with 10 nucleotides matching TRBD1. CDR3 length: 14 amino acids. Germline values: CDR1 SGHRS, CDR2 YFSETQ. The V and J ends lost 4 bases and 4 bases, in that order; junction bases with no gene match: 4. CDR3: CASSTDRGVYGYTF. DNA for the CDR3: TGCGCCAGCAGCACGGACAGGGGGGTCTATGGCTACACCTTC.